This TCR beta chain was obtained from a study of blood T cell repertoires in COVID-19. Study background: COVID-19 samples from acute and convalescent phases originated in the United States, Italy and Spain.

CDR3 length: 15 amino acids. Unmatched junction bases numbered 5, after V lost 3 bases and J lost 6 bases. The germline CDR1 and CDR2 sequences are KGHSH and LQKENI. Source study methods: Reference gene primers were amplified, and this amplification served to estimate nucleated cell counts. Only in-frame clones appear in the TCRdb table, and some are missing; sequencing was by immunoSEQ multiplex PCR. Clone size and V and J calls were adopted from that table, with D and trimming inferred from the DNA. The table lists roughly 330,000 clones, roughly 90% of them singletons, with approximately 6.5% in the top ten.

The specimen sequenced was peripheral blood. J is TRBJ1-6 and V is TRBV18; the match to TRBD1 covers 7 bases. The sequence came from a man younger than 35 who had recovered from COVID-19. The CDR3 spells CASSPGQSTNSPLHF. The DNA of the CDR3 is TGTGCCAGCTCACCGGGACAGTCGACTAATTCACCCCTCCACTTT.